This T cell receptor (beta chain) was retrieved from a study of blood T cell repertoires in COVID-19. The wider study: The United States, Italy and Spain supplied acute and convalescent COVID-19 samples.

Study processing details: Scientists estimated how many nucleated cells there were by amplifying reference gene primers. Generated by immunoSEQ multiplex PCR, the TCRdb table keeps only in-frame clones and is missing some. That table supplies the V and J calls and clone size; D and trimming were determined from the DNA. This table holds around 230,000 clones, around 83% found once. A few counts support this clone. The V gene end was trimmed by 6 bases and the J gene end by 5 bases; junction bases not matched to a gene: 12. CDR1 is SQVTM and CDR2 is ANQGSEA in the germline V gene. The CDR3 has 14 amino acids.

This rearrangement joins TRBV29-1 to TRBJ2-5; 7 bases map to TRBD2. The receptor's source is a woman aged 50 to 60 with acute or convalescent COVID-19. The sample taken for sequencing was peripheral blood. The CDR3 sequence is CSVQTSRTQETQYF. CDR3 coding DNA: TGCAGCGTACAGACTAGCAGGACTCAGGAGACCCAGTACTTC.